A single sample gave rise to the 10 T cell receptor beta chains below, sequenced in a study of vaccination effects on CD4 cells after COVID-19 (dated by TCRdb to 2021 to 2024). Their antigens are not known. After approximately 11 days of culture, CD4+ T cells were isolated with the EasySep CD4+ T cell isolation kit. The receptor library was made with the immunoSEQ multiplex PCR assay. TCRdb stores this immuneACCESS table with in-frame sequences only. Part of the clones is absent; in the studies checked, under half of the shortfall reflects unresolved V genes, and no reason is known for the rest. This sample holds about 72,000 clones; about 74% were observed only once. Roughly 1.9% of the sample lies in the top ten. The specimen comprised CD4+ T cells from PBMCs cultured without peptide, sampled before COVID-19 vaccination. These receptors originate from a human donor who received a COVID-19 vaccine.

The V call is TRBV9, the J call TRBJ2-1; D is uncertain. Germline CDR1 is SGDLS and CDR2 is YYNGEE. The CDR3 is 13 residues long. The V end lost 2 bases, the J end lost 8 bases, and 11 bases lay between the germline ends. In nucleotides, the CDR3 is TGTGCCAGCAGCGTCAGTCTTGTAGATGAGCAGTTCTTC. Its protein is CASSVSLVDEQFF.

The chain couples TRBV5-4 to TRBJ2-7; 8 nucleotides agree with TRBD1. CDR1 is SGHNT and CDR2 is YYREEE in the germline V gene (reference sequence). The junction had 5 bases not matched to a gene; V was cut back by 3 bases and J by 3 bases. This CDR3 region has 14 residues. CDR3: CASSSDRARYEQYV. CDR3 DNA sequence: TGTGCCAGCAGCTCGGACAGGGCTCGCTACGAGCAGTACGTC.

This clone came up a few times. The rearrangement links TRBV28 to TRBJ2-5; 9 bases fit TRBD1. Per germline, CDR1 MDHEN and CDR2 SYDVKM. The CDR3 has 16 amino acids. The V and J ends lost 2 bases and 2 bases, in that order; junction bases with no gene match: 6. CDR3 sequence: CASSLLGTGSQETQYF. The CDR3, as DNA: TGTGCCAGCAGTTTACTAGGGACAGGGTCGCAAGAGACCCAGTACTTC.

The V call is TRBV30, the J call TRBJ1-1; 7 positions match TRBD1. This CDR3 spans 14 amino acids. Germline V CDR1 and CDR2: GTSNPN, SVGIG (reference sequence). V trimming: 1 base; J trimming: 0 bases; junction bases outside the gene matches: 2. The CDR3 nucleotides are TGTGCCTGGAGTGAGACAGGGCTGAACACTGAAGCTTTCTTT. Translated: CAWSETGLNTEAFF.

The CDR3 DNA reads TGTGCCAGCAGCATTCAGGGGCGTGGATATGCAACTAATGAAAAACTGTTTTTT. This codes for CASSIQGRGYATNEKLFF. J is TRBJ1-4 and V is TRBV4-2, with a possible D match to TRBD1 (6 bases). Germline loops: CDR1 LGHNA, CDR2 YNFKEQ. V lost 5 bases and J 0 bases, leaving 19 bases between the germline ends. This CDR3 has 18 amino acids.

This rearrangement joins TRBV6-5 to TRBJ1-1, with D perhaps matching TRBD1 (6 bases). Germline values: CDR1 MNHEY, CDR2 SVGAGI. The CDR3 is made up of 15 amino acids. V lost 7 bases to trimming and J lost 1 base, with 16 bases between them. CDR3 DNA sequence: TGTGCCAGCAAACCCCGGAGGGGGACGAACACTGAAGCTTTCTTT. This sequence encodes CASKPRRGTNTEAFF.

The chain uses TRBV10-3 and TRBJ1-1, with D possibly TRBD1 on 6 matching bases. Germline loops: CDR1 ENHRY, CDR2 SYGVKD. There are 14 residues in the CDR3. Trimming pared 4 bases from V and 0 bases from J, leaving 9 bases between. The chain's CDR3 is CAISGGQMNTEAFF. In DNA form, the CDR3 reads TGTGCCATCAGTGGTGGACAGATGAACACTGAAGCTTTCTTT.

The genes are TRBV24-1 and TRBJ2-5, with D perhaps TRBD1 (5 bases). The CDR3 spans 16 residues. The germline V gene encodes CDR1 KGHDR and CDR2 SFDVKD. V shed 0 bases and J shed 1 base, with 11 bases lying between them. The CDR3: CATSDLLSTGQETQYF. CDR3 in DNA: TGTGCCACCAGTGATTTGTTAAGTACAGGCCAAGAGACCCAGTACTTC.

This rearrangement joins TRBV5-6 to TRBJ1-4; D is undetermined. The CDR3 is made up of 15 amino acids. V was shortened by 4 bases and J by 5 bases, with 15 bases between the two germline ends. Germline assignment: CDR1 SGHDT and CDR2 YYEEEE. CDR3 sequence (DNA): TGTGCCAGCAGCGGAAAGGTCCTGAACAATGAAAAACTGTTTTTT. Its translation: CASSGKVLNNEKLFF.

In this sample, this clone turned up once. One end of the junction varies from germline; a read error may be responsible. The rearrangement links TRBV7-3 to TRBJ1-1; 7 positions match TRBD1. The CDR3 covers 15 residues. CDR1 and CDR2 (germline): SGHTA, FQGTGA. The CDR3 is CASSVTGTVNTEAFF. CDR3 nucleotides: TGTGCCAGCAGCGTAACCGGGACAGTGAACACTGAAGCTTTCTTT.